This section outlines one T cell receptor beta chain sequence together with its context. The antigen remains undetermined. The data are from a study of T cells after yellow fever vaccination. Study-level findings and limits: Abundant clonotypes from the bulk population could get into FACS-sorted repertoires as contaminants. The CD4 compartment and the CD8 compartment contained a small share of clonotypes in common. Once the booster was given, most primary-vaccination clones reappeared, at just under 98% for CD4 and 88% for CD8.

UMIs and a universal primer site were added when TCR cDNA was made by 5'RACE template switching. TCRdb re-called the 5' RACE reads through MiXCR, storing one row per CDR3 protein. The sample comprises roughly 79,000 distinct CDR3 sequences, around 7% of which are singletons, and approximately 31% rests with the top ten. The sequence came from a young man who received the YFV17D yellow fever vaccine. The sample here was CD8+ T cells sorted from PBMCs, taken more than 8 days after the first yellow fever vaccination.

CDR3 sequence: CASSPTGLGREAFF. DNA for the CDR3: TGTGCCAGCAGCCCTACCGGTTTAGGTAGGGAAGCTTTCTTT. The rearrangement links TRBV7-9 to TRBJ1-1; D is uncertain. V was trimmed by 5 bases and J by 8 bases, leaving 18 bases between them. In germline, CDR1 is SEHNR, CDR2 FQNEAQ (reference sequence). This CDR3 spans 14 amino acids.